This T cell receptor (beta chain) is drawn from a study of glioma-infiltrating T cells. The iRepertoire nested amplicon-rescue multiplex PCR amplified TCR alpha and beta CDR3s from RNA. MiXCR, run by TCRdb on the multiplex PCR reads, gives a single entry per CDR3 protein. Of 90,000 to 110,000 distinct CDR3 sequences listed, about 25% are singletons. This clonotype was counted ten times or more. As yet, its antigen is unknown. General study results and limits: Above-expected tissue-blood divergence occurred in all gliomas, most in low-grade ones. CDR3 overlap between tissue and blood was very small.

Unmatched junction bases numbered 12, after V lost 5 bases and J lost 3 bases. Per germline, CDR1 DFQATT and CDR2 SNEGSKA (reference sequence). The CDR3 contains 15 residues. The chain carries TRBV20-1 and TRBJ2-7; 8 nucleotides match TRBD1. The receptor's source is a human donor with low-grade glioma or glioblastoma, undergoing nonglioma brain surgery, or in good health (not recorded which). Sequenced: glioma tissue, nonneoplastic brain tissue, or PBMCs (not recorded which). This chain's CDR3 is CSAVFTGGMVYEQYF. In nucleotides, the CDR3 is TGCAGTGCTGTGTTTACAGGGGGTATGGTCTACGAGCAGTACTTC.